Each of the 23 T cell receptor beta chains below was sequenced from the same sample in a study of T cells in localized non-small cell lung cancer. TCRdb's copy holds only in-frame clones and misses some; the assay was immunoSEQ multiplex PCR. In the table there are more than 25,000 clones, roughly nine tenths of which are singletons. Sequencing was performed on PBMCs, taken before any cancer treatment. These receptors all stem from a man aged 35 to 69 with stage II lung adenocarcinoma.

The V and J genes are TRBV7-9 and TRBJ2-7, with 9 bases matching TRBD2. The germline gives CDR1 SEHNR, CDR2 FQNEAQ (reference sequence). J was trimmed by 1 base and V by 5 bases; bases with no gene match: 12. CDR3 length equals 17 residues. CDR3 sequence (DNA): TGTGCCAGCAGCCCCCGGGGCGCTAGCGGGATTTCCTACGAGCAGTACTTC. Residues: CASSPRGASGISYEQYF.

The chain recombines TRBV5-6 with TRBJ1-1; no clear D. From germline, CDR1 is SGHDT and CDR2 YYEEEE. The V and J ends lost 4 bases and 1 base respectively, with 14 bases between them. This CDR3 has 15 residues. For the CDR3, the DNA is TGTGCCAGCAGCGCCCTACTCCGCAGGAACACTGAAGCTTTCTTT. It specifies CASSALLRRNTEAFF.

The chain joins TRBV4-1 to TRBJ1-3; D is possibly TRBD1 (6 bases). This CDR3 is 22 amino acids long. The ends were cut back, 1 base at V and 0 bases at J, with 28 bases in the middle. Germline CDR1 is MGHRA and CDR2 is YSYEKL. CDR3: CASSQGHQGQPVEFISGNTIYF. CDR3 nucleotides: TGCGCCAGCAGCCAAGGACACCAGGGGCAGCCGGTAGAATTTATCTCTGGAAACACCATATATTTT.

The chain carries TRBV28 and TRBJ1-2, with no clear D. CDR3 size: 12 residues. Germline V CDR1 and CDR2: MDHEN, SYDVKM. Trimming stripped 6 bases from V and 4 bases from J, with 9 bases between. CDR3 residues: CASRPATYGYTF. The CDR3, as DNA: TGTGCCAGCAGGCCAGCGACCTATGGCTACACCTTC.

The chain couples TRBV2 to TRBJ1-1; the D is unclear. Germline V gene lookup returns CDR1 SNHLY and CDR2 FYNNEI. This CDR3 contains 11 residues. V was clipped by 3 bases and J by 9 bases, with 8 bases between them. CDR3 in amino acids: CASSEEEKAFF. CDR3 coding DNA: TGTGCCAGCAGTGAGGAGGAGAAAGCTTTCTTT.

The chain joins TRBV29-1 to TRBJ2-7, with D unresolved. The germline V and J ends were trimmed by 4 bases and 2 bases, with 12 bases remaining between them. CDR1 is SQVTM and CDR2 is ANQGSEA in the germline V gene. This CDR3 comprises 13 residues. The CDR3 loop reads CSVGLSVTYEQYF. CDR3 sequence (DNA): TGCAGCGTTGGCCTATCTGTAACCTACGAGCAGTACTTC.

This clone was seen just once. The chain links TRBV11-1 to TRBJ1-2; possible D gene TRBD1, 5 bases. Germline-derived CDR1 and CDR2 are SGHAT and FQDESV (reference sequence). This CDR3 has 15 amino acids. Trimming cost V 5 bases and J 3 bases, with 16 bases left between them. CDR3 coding DNA: TGTGCCAGCAGCCGGCTGGGGGATCGGGACTATGGCTACACCTTC. Translation gives CASSRLGDRDYGYTF.

The gene calls are TRBV5-4 and TRBJ2-3; D is perhaps TRBD2 (6 bases). CDR3 length: 14 amino acids. Trimming took off 1 base at V and 3 bases at J, with 9 bases between the two ends. Per the germline V gene, CDR1 is SGHNT and CDR2 is YYREEE (reference sequence). This CDR3 reads CASSLLARTDTQYF. In DNA, the CDR3 is TGTGCCAGCAGCTTGCTAGCGAGAACAGATACGCAGTATTTT.

This clone was detected only once. V is TRBV25-1 and J is TRBJ1-5; D call uncertain. CDR1 is MGHDK and CDR2 is SYGVNS in the germline V gene. Trimming removed 2 bases from V and 3 bases from J, with 20 bases in between. There are 18 residues in the CDR3. This CDR3 is CASSEKKVVLEYNQPQHF. DNA for the CDR3: TGTGCCAGCAGTGAAAAAAAAGTGGTACTGGAGTACAATCAGCCCCAGCATTTT. The full variable domain, with the rest looked up from reference TRBV25-1 and TRBJ1-5, is EADIYQTPRYLVIGTGKKITLECSQTMGHDKMYWYQQDPGMELHLIHYSYGVNSTEKGDLSSESTVSRIRTEHFPLTLESARPSHTSQYLCASSEKKVVLEYNQPQHFGDGTRLSIL.

This clone turned up a few times. This chain's CDR3 is CASSVLRGAEETQYF. As DNA, the CDR3 is TGTGCCAGCAGTGTACTACGTGGGGCCGAGGAGACCCAGTACTTC. The chain has TRBV25-1 and TRBJ2-5; D possibly corresponds to TRBD1 (5 bases). CDR3 length equals 15 residues. Germline CDR1 MGHDK, CDR2 SYGVNS. Trimming pared 4 bases from V and 5 bases from J, leaving 17 bases between. The whole variable domain, filled in from reference TRBV25-1 and TRBJ2-5, reads EADIYQTPRYLVIGTGKKITLECSQTMGHDKMYWYQQDPGMELHLIHYSYGVNSTEKGDLSSESTVSRIRTEHFPLTLESARPSHTSQYLCASSVLRGAEETQYFGPGTRLLVL.

This clone has a handful of counts. J is TRBJ1-1 and V is TRBV12-5, with D hard to call. CDR3 size: 13 residues. Germline loops: CDR1 LGHNT, CDR2 FRNRAP. V was clipped by 5 bases and J by 8 bases, with 15 bases between them. Here the CDR3 DNA reads TGTGCTAGTGGTCTTCATCAGGCAACCGAAGCTTTCTTT. This translates into CASGLHQATEAFF.

CDR3 amino acids: CAWAGNSYEQYF. CDR3 sequence (DNA): TGTGCCTGGGCGGGGAACTCCTACGAGCAGTACTTC. The chain uses TRBV30 and TRBJ2-7; the D gene is possibly TRBD2 (6 bases). The V gene's germline CDR1 is GTSNPN and CDR2 SVGIG (reference sequence). This CDR3 is 12 amino acids long. Deletions cut 5 bases from V and 0 bases from J, with 8 bases between.

This rearrangement joins TRBV4-3 to TRBJ2-1; 7 positions match TRBD2. The CDR3 consists of 18 residues. V was clipped by 0 bases and J by 6 bases; unmatched bases: 14. Per the germline V gene, CDR1 is LGHNA and CDR2 is YSLEER. CDR3 sequence (DNA): TGCGCCAGCAGCCAAGAGACAGCGGGATCCAAATATGCCAATGAGCAGTTCTTC. Translation gives CASSQETAGSKYANEQFF.

The chain is built from TRBV5-1 and TRBJ1-5; TRBD1 aligns across 7 bases. Germline V lookup: CDR1 SGHRS, CDR2 YFSETQ. This CDR3 has 14 residues. Trimming took 0 bases from V and 8 from J; bases not matched to a gene: 5. CDR3 DNA: TGCGCCAGCAGCTTGGGGACAGGTTGGGAGCCCCAGCATTTT. Protein sequence: CASSLGTGWEPQHF. The whole variable domain, remainder taken from reference TRBV5-1 and TRBJ1-5, is KAGVTQTPRYLIKTRGQQVTLSCSPISGHRSVSWYQQTPGQGLQFLFEYFSETQRNKGNFPGRFSGRQFSNSRSEMNVSTLELGDSALYLCASSLGTGWEPQHFGDGTRLSIL.

This sequence joins TRBV30 and TRBJ2-5; no firm D call. This CDR3 spans 13 amino acids. CDR1 is GTSNPN and CDR2 is SVGIG in the germline V gene (reference sequence). Trimming stripped 0 bases from V and 3 bases from J, with 8 bases between. The DNA of the CDR3 is TGTGCCTGGAGTGTGGGAACGAAAGAGACCCAGTACTTC. This codes for CAWSVGTKETQYF.

This clone was observed once. The genes are TRBV27 and TRBJ2-1; the match to TRBD2 covers 13 bases. The trim removed 6 bases at V and 9 bases at J, leaving 8 bases unmatched. The length of the CDR3 is 15 residues. The germline CDR1 and CDR2 sequences are MNHEY and SMNVEV (reference sequence). The CDR3 coding sequence is TGTGCCAGCAGGGCCGGACTAGCGGGAGCGAGTGAGCAGTTCTTC. This encodes CASRAGLAGASEQFF.

J is TRBJ1-5 and V is TRBV19; D unresolved. Germline CDR1 is LNHDA and CDR2 is SQIVND (reference sequence). V gave up 3 bases and J gave up 5 bases, with 5 bases separating them. This CDR3 is built from 12 residues. CDR3 sequence: CASSIGYQPQHF. In DNA, the CDR3 is TGTGCCAGTAGTATTGGGTATCAGCCCCAGCATTTT.

J is TRBJ2-7 and V is TRBV5-1; TRBD2 matches at 7 bases. V shed 0 bases and J 3 bases; nucleotides not matched to a gene: 15. The germline V gene has CDR1 SGHRS and CDR2 YFSETQ. There are 18 residues in the CDR3. The CDR3 sequence: CASSLDGGSVTPFYEQYF. The CDR3 DNA is TGCGCCAGCAGCTTGGATGGCGGGAGTGTTACCCCCTTCTACGAGCAGTACTTC.

This chain uses TRBV25-1 with TRBJ1-2; TRBD1 aligns across 11 bases. The J segment lost 0 bases and the V segment lost 6 bases, leaving 6 bases of the junction unmatched. Germline-derived CDR1 and CDR2 are MGHDK and SYGVNS. This CDR3 has 16 residues. The CDR3 is CASSGTGGKANYGYTF. CDR3 DNA: TGTGCCAGCAGCGGGACAGGGGGAAAGGCTAACTATGGCTACACCTTC.

This chain connects TRBV5-5 to TRBJ1-1; D gene unclear. This CDR3 has 14 amino acids. Trimming took off 2 bases at V and 11 bases at J, with 19 bases between the two ends. Germline values: CDR1 SGHKS, CDR2 YYEKEE (reference sequence). The CDR3 sequence is CASSFIAQQSVAFF. CDR3 coding DNA: TGTGCCAGCAGCTTCATCGCACAGCAGAGCGTTGCTTTCTTT. Full variable domain (rest looked up from reference TRBV5-5 and TRBJ1-1): DAGVTQSPTHLIKTRGQQVTLRCSPISGHKSVSWYQQVLGQGPQFIFQYYEKEERGRGNFPDRFSARQFPNYSSELNVNALLLGDSALYLCASSFIAQQSVAFFGQGTRLTVV.

V usage is TRBV7-2 and J usage is TRBJ2-7; TRBD1 matches at 8 bases. This CDR3 comprises 12 residues. V dropped 5 bases and J dropped 9; count of bases not matched to a gene: 6. CDR1 and CDR2 (germline): SGHTA, FQGNSA. CDR3 residues: CASSPGGVGQYF. Written as DNA, the CDR3 is TGTGCCAGCAGCCCAGGGGGCGTTGGGCAGTACTTC.

This chain connects TRBV6-5 to TRBJ2-7, with 10 bases matching TRBD2. The junction had 5 bases not matched to a gene; V was cut back by 6 bases and J by 0 bases. The germline gives CDR1 MNHEY, CDR2 SVGAGI. This CDR3 comprises 15 residues. CDR3 protein: CASSPGLADSYEQYF. The CDR3 region has the DNA TGTGCCAGCAGCCCCGGACTAGCGGACTCCTACGAGCAGTACTTC.

This rearrangement joins TRBV7-8 to TRBJ2-3, with a weak D call TRBD1 (6 bases). This CDR3 has 14 residues. Per germline, CDR1 SGHVS and CDR2 FQNEAQ. The ends were cut back, 4 bases at V and 3 bases at J, with 11 bases in the middle. CDR3 in DNA: TGTGCCAGCAGCTCACGACAGGAAACAGATACGCAGTATTTT. Its protein product is CASSSRQETDTQYF.